Shown below are 30 T cell receptor beta chains from a single sample sequenced in a study of shared clonotypes between healthy human individuals. Clones were sequenced by immunoSEQ multiplex PCR, and TCRdb holds only the in-frame ones, with some missing. Seen here are about 470,000 clones, about four fifths observed once, and the top ten hold about 13%. Sequencing was performed on PBMCs. The receptors derive from a middle-aged woman in good health. Some clones in this sample may be carry-over from other donors' samples.

The V gene is TRBV7-3, the J gene TRBJ1-5; TRBD1 is a possible D gene (6 bases). The V and J ends lost 8 bases and 0 bases respectively, with 14 bases between them. The CDR3 extends over 15 amino acids. Germline CDR1 is SGHTA and CDR2 is FQGTGA. In DNA, the CDR3 is TGTGCCAGCGGGGATCGGACAGATAGCAATCAGCCCCAGCATTTT. Its translation is CASGDRTDSNQPQHF.

In the case of this clone: It differs at one base from a far larger clone, so likely a read error. This sample also contains other DNA sequences that code for the same CDR3. V is TRBV7-9 and J is TRBJ1-2; no reliable D call. The CDR3 runs 14 residues. From germline, CDR1 is SEHNR and CDR2 FQNEAQ (reference sequence). CDR3 region: CASSLAASNYGYTF. The CDR3 DNA is TGTGCCAGCAGCTTAGCAGCCTCTAACTATGGCTATACCTTC.

V gene TRBV6-5 combines with J gene TRBJ1-5, with D hard to call. The CDR3 is made up of 15 amino acids. Germline V lookup: CDR1 MNHEY, CDR2 SVGAGI. Trimming cost V 2 bases and J 0 bases, with 8 bases left between them. CDR3 sequence: CASSYTQYSNQPQHF. The CDR3 bases are TGTGCCAGCAGTTACACCCAGTATAGCAATCAGCCCCAGCATTTT.

The V gene is TRBV14, the J gene TRBJ1-1; 7 bases are shared with TRBD1. This CDR3 has 14 amino acids. Germline V CDR1 and CDR2: SGHDN, FVKESK. The ends lost 4 bases at V and 6 bases at J; junction bases unmatched: 8. CDR3 in DNA: TGTGCCAGCAGCCGGCCGACAGGGATGCCTGAAGCTTTCTTT. It is translated as CASSRPTGMPEAFF.

Of note for this clone: This likely traces to a read error, being one base from a far larger clone. The genes are TRBV18 and TRBJ1-1; weak D call: TRBD1 (6 bases). Germline V gene data show CDR1 as KGHSH and CDR2 as LQKENI. The CDR3 runs to 16 residues. CDR3 protein: CTSSPPLQGPNTEAFF. CDR3 in DNA: TGTACCAGCTCACCACCCTTACAGGGACCGAACACTGAAGCTTTCTTT. The complete variable domain, with remaining parts taken from reference TRBV18 and TRBJ1-1, reads NAGVMQNPRHLVRRRGQEARLRCSPMKGHSHVYWYRQLPEEGLKFMVYLQKENIIDESGMPKERFSAEFPKEGPSILRIQQVVRGDSAAYFCTSSPPLQGPNTEAFFGQGTRLTVV.

This clone has just one count. The chain employs TRBV13 and TRBJ2-7; D unresolved. Looked up from germline, CDR1 is PRHDT and CDR2 is FYEKMQ (reference sequence). Trimming took off 3 bases at V and 2 bases at J, with 8 bases between the two ends. The CDR3 has 13 residues. The CDR3 DNA follows: TGTGCCAGCAGCTTCTCGCATACCTACGAGCAGTACTTC. It yields the protein CASSFSHTYEQYF.

A remark on this clone: A far more abundant clone sits one base away, making this likely a read error. Other DNA sequences of this sample code for an identical CDR3. V is TRBV30 and J is TRBJ2-7, with unresolved D. Germline CDR1 GTSNPN, CDR2 SVGIG (reference sequence). The CDR3 is 13 amino acids. The CDR3 loop is CAWSVSFESEQYF. The CDR3, as DNA: TGTGCTTGGAGTGTGTCCTTCGAAAGCGAGCAGTACTTC. Complete variable domain (other parts from reference TRBV30 and TRBJ2-7): SQTIHQWPATLVQPVGSPLSLECTVEGTSNPNLYWYRQAAGRGLQLLFYSVGIGQISSEVPQNLSASRPQDRQFILSSKKLLLSDSGFYLCAWSVSFESEQYFGPGTRLTVT.

The chain recombines TRBV2 with TRBJ1-3; no definite D call. The CDR3 runs to 15 residues. The V gene's germline CDR1 is SNHLY and CDR2 FYNNEI. Trimming removed 5 bases from V and 4 bases from J, with 15 bases in between. In DNA, the CDR3 is TGTGCCAGCAGTCAACTAGGATTTCGAGGAAACACCATATATTTT. Protein sequence: CASSQLGFRGNTIYF. The full variable domain, in which reference TRBV2 and TRBJ1-3 provide the parts outside the CDR3, is EPEVTQTPSHQVTQMGQEVILRCVPISNHLYFYWYRQILGQKVEFLVSFYNNEISEKSEIFDDQFSVERPDGSNFTLKIRSTKLEDSAMYFCASSQLGFRGNTIYFGEGSWLTVV.

A few counts support this clone. The chain recombines TRBV6-6 with TRBJ2-1; 9 bases fit TRBD2. The CDR3 spans 15 residues. Germline lookup yields CDR1 MNHNY and CDR2 SVGAGI (reference sequence). The J segment lost 1 base and the V segment lost 4 bases, leaving 2 bases of the junction unmatched. In nucleotides, the CDR3 is TGTGCCAGCAGTTTAGCGGGAGTGTCCTACAATGAGCAGTTCTTC. It translates to CASSLAGVSYNEQFF.

The V and J genes are TRBV30 and TRBJ2-2; 7 nucleotides match TRBD2. J gave up 1 base and V 1 base, and 3 bases lay outside the gene matches. There are 15 residues in the CDR3. From germline, CDR1 is GTSNPN and CDR2 SVGIG (reference sequence). The CDR3 here is CAWSAAGLNTGELFF. The CDR3 DNA is TGTGCCTGGAGTGCAGCGGGACTGAACACCGGGGAGCTGTTTTTT.

J is TRBJ1-5 and V is TRBV4-2; perhaps TRBD1 as D (5 bases). The V and J ends lost 4 bases and 5 bases respectively, with 9 bases between them. Looked up from germline, CDR1 is LGHNA and CDR2 is YNFKEQ. The CDR3 has 13 amino acids. CDR3 amino acids: CASSLQGDQPQHF. CDR3 coding DNA: TGTGCCAGCAGCCTGCAGGGAGATCAGCCCCAGCATTTT.

The table lists this clone with a count of one. This CDR3 reads CASSLGGTGAGQYF. CDR3 nucleotides: TGTGCCAGCAGTTTAGGCGGCACCGGGGCGGGGCAGTATTTT. The genes are TRBV28 and TRBJ2-3; D may be TRBD1 or TRBD2 (5 bases each). Germline V gives CDR1 MDHEN, CDR2 SYDVKM. This CDR3 contains 14 residues. V was clipped by 2 bases and J by 11 bases, with 17 bases between them.

In regard to this clone: A clone one base away is much larger, so this may be a read error. V gene TRBV7-9 combines with J gene TRBJ1-1, with a tentative D call TRBD1 (5 bases). The ends were cut back, 5 bases at V and 1 base at J, with 8 bases in the middle. CDR3 length: 13 amino acids. In germline, CDR1 is SEHNR, CDR2 FQNEAQ (reference sequence). The CDR3 DNA reads TGTGCCAGCAGCCCAGGACAGAACACTGAAGCTTTCTTT. It yields the protein CASSPGQNTEAFF.

The chain recombines TRBV10-3 with TRBJ2-1; 7 nucleotides line up with TRBD2. The V segment lost 4 bases and the J segment 4 bases; nucleotides outside the gene matches: 1. The germline V gene has CDR1 ENHRY and CDR2 SYGVKD. The CDR3 totals 13 residues. As DNA, the CDR3 is TGTGCCATCAGTGTCGGGAGGTACAATGAGCAGTTCTTC. As protein: CAISVGRYNEQFF.

The J gene is TRBJ2-7, the V gene TRBV7-2; D ambiguous. There are 13 residues in the CDR3. Trimming removed 5 bases from V and 0 bases from J, with 8 bases in between. Germline V gene data show CDR1 as SGHTA and CDR2 as FQGNSA. CDR3 sequence (DNA): TGTGCCAGCAGCCCAGACGGCTCCTACGAGCAGTACTTC. Its protein product is CASSPDGSYEQYF.

This clone was recorded a few times. This chain uses TRBV12-5 with TRBJ2-3; TRBD1 matches 7 bases. V lost 7 bases and J lost 6; bases outside the gene matches: 7. The CDR3 spans 13 residues. Germline CDR1 and CDR2: LGHNT and FRNRAP. CDR3 DNA: TGTGCTAGTGTTCCGTCGACAGGGGATACGCAGTATTTT. Translating it yields CASVPSTGDTQYF.

The genes are TRBV2 and TRBJ1-2, with TRBD1 matching over 7 bases. The germline V gene has CDR1 SNHLY and CDR2 FYNNEI. The CDR3 extends over 14 amino acids. V lost 5 bases to trimming and J lost 4 bases; unmatched junction nucleotides: 7. CDR3 region: CASSTTGTAYGYTF. The CDR3 region has the DNA TGTGCCAGCAGTACTACCGGGACAGCCTATGGCTACACCTTC.

The rearrangement links TRBV10-3 to TRBJ1-1; no definite D call. Looked up from germline, CDR1 is ENHRY and CDR2 is SYGVKD. The CDR3 is 14 amino acids. V shed 0 bases and J shed 8 bases, with 13 bases lying between them. The CDR3 nucleotides are TGTGCCATCAGTGAGTCGGCCAGTTCAACCGAAGCTTTCTTT. Translated, it gives CAISESASSTEAFF.

The V and J genes are TRBV20-1 and TRBJ2-1; no definite D call. CDR3 size: 11 residues. Germline V CDR1 and CDR2: DFQATT, SNEGSKA (reference sequence). V lost 3 bases, J lost 9 bases, and 9 bases lay in between. CDR3 sequence (DNA): TGCAGTGCTAGTGGGTTCGGTGAGCAGTTCTTC. This sequence encodes CSASGFGEQFF.

This chain connects TRBV25-1 to TRBJ2-1; perhaps TRBD2 as D (5 bases). The CDR3 sequence is 16 residues long. The V end lost 5 bases, the J end lost 1 base, and 15 bases lay between the germline ends. In germline, CDR1 is MGHDK, CDR2 SYGVNS. CDR3 in amino acids: CASSYPHGGSYNEQFF. CDR3 sequence (DNA): TGTGCCAGCAGTTACCCTCACGGAGGTTCCTACAATGAGCAGTTCTTC.

The CDR3: CASSVPPSAIYNEQFF. CDR3 nucleotides: TGTGCCAGCAGCGTCCCCCCTAGCGCCATCTACAATGAGCAGTTCTTC. The chain recombines TRBV9 with TRBJ2-1, with D perhaps matching TRBD2 (6 bases). The CDR3 has 16 residues. Germline V gives CDR1 SGDLS, CDR2 YYNGEE. Trimming took 2 bases from V and 3 from J, leaving 15 bases between them.

The chain has TRBV10-3 and TRBJ2-7; a possible D gene is TRBD2 (6 bases). The CDR3 totals 15 residues. CDR1 is ENHRY and CDR2 is SYGVKD in the germline V gene. Trimming left V 2 bases short and J 4 bases short, with 15 bases between. The CDR3 nucleotides read TGTGCCATCAGTGAGGGTGGAGGCGGGAAGTACGAGCAGTACTTC. This translates into CAISEGGGGKYEQYF.

About this clone: A read error likely explains this, since a far larger clone differs by one base. Because it lacks the conserved phenylalanine or tryptophan at the end, this CDR3 is likely a read error. The chain links TRBV4-3 to TRBJ1-1; D might be TRBD1 (5 bases). CDR1 and CDR2 (germline): LGHNA, YSLEER. Trimming removed 3 bases at V and 5 bases at J, with 13 bases between. CDR3 length: 14 residues. CDR3 DNA sequence: TGCGCCAGCAGCCATCCTATCAGGGAAACTGAAGCTTTCCTT. Encoded protein: CASSHPIRETEAFL.

The chain carries TRBV19 and TRBJ2-7; D is undetermined. V was cut by 3 bases and J by 0 bases, with 9 bases left in between. This CDR3 comprises 14 residues. Germline V lookup: CDR1 LNHDA, CDR2 SQIVND (reference sequence). In DNA form, the CDR3 reads TGTGCCAGTAGTATCAGACTGGCCTCCTACGAGCAGTACTTC. This gives the protein CASSIRLASYEQYF.

The V gene is TRBV28, the J gene TRBJ1-1; D gene unclear. This CDR3 has 14 residues. The germline V gene encodes CDR1 MDHEN and CDR2 SYDVKM. Trimming cost V 4 bases and J 8 bases, with 17 bases left between them. The CDR3 sequence is CASSSPAAGTEAFF. The CDR3 DNA reads TGTGCCAGCAGTTCGCCCGCTGCCGGTACAGAAGCTTTCTTT.

This clone was found once. This chain uses TRBV5-1 with TRBJ1-2; D remains unclear. This CDR3 region has 13 residues. Trimming left V 0 bases short and J 10 bases short, with 13 bases between. In germline, CDR1 is SGHRS, CDR2 YFSETQ. In nucleotides, the CDR3 is TGCGCCAGCAGCTTGGCGGGGATCAGTGACTACACCTTC. Translating it yields CASSLAGISDYTF.

V gene TRBV15 combines with J gene TRBJ2-1, with a tentative D call TRBD2 (5 bases). Trimming took 4 bases from V and 8 from J, leaving 21 bases between them. The CDR3 contains 16 residues. Germline values: CDR1 LNHNV, CDR2 YYDKDF (reference sequence). CDR3 protein: CATSTLSGSFRYEQFF. CDR3 sequence (DNA): TGTGCCACCAGCACGCTTTCTGGGAGTTTTCGCTATGAGCAGTTCTTC.

The chain joins TRBV4-2 to TRBJ2-1; 14 bases map to TRBD2. Trimming took 4 bases from V and 7 from J; bases not matched to a gene: 6. Germline V gene data show CDR1 as LGHNA and CDR2 as YNFKEQ. The CDR3 totals 16 residues. CDR3 DNA: TGTGCCAGCAGCCGACTAGCGGGAGGGCCGGGGAATGAGCAGTTCTTC. This translates into CASSRLAGGPGNEQFF.

The rearrangement uses TRBV7-2 and TRBJ2-1, with no clear D. This CDR3 comprises 14 residues. Germline V gives CDR1 SGHTA, CDR2 FQGNSA. Trimming shortened V by 5 bases and J by 3 bases, and 11 bases separated the two germline ends. DNA for the CDR3: TGTGCCAGCAGCACCTCGGCGAACTACAATGAGCAGTTCTTC. Its protein is CASSTSANYNEQFF. Looking up the rest from reference TRBV7-2 and TRBJ2-1 gives the full variable domain: GAGVSQSPSNKVTEKGKDVELRCDPISGHTALYWYRQSLGQGLEFLIYFQGNSAPDKSGLPSDRFSAERTGGSVSTLTIQRTQQEDSAVYLCASSTSANYNEQFFGPGTRLTVL.

The gene calls are TRBV11-2 and TRBJ2-1; 11 bases are shared with TRBD2. The ends lost 6 bases at V and 6 bases at J; junction bases unmatched: 7. CDR1 is SGHAT, CDR2 FQNNGV, per germline. The CDR3 is made up of 15 amino acids. CDR3 sequence: CASRTIAGGGNEQFF. Here the CDR3 DNA reads TGTGCCAGCAGAACGATAGCGGGAGGGGGCAATGAGCAGTTCTTC. The full variable domain, in which reference TRBV11-2 and TRBJ2-1 provide the parts outside the CDR3, is EAGVAQSPRYKIIEKRQSVAFWCNPISGHATLYWYQQILGQGPKLLIQFQNNGVVDDSQLPKDRFSAERLKGVDSTLKIQPAKLEDSAVYLCASRTIAGGGNEQFFGPGTRLTVL.